The T cell receptor beta chain under discussion was sequenced for a study of yellow fever vaccine responses in identical twins. Study-wide points: Reportedly, twins' vaccine T cell responses looked partly convergent and partly personalized.

In the case of this clonotype: Its target is not known.

From the RT-PCR reads, TCRdb called clonotypes with MiXCR, one entry per CDR3 protein. The table shows more than 5,500 distinct CDR3 sequences, with around 84% occurring only once. CDR3 length equals 13 residues. Germline V gene data show CDR1 as MNHEY and CDR2 as SVGEGT. Trimming took 10 bases from V and 6 from J, leaving 15 bases between them. The receptor was derived from a woman aged 18-30 years who received the yellow fever vaccine. Sequenced here: T cells from blood (PBMCs), unsorted or a sorted subset (not recorded which), sampled before or after yellow fever vaccination (not recorded which). V usage is TRBV6-2 or TRBV6-3 and J usage is TRBJ2-2; D is ambiguous. CDR3 coding DNA: TGTGCCACCCTTAATTCGGTACCCGGGGAGCTGTTTTTT. This codes for CATLNSVPGELFF.